This T cell receptor beta chain was retrieved from a study of cytomegalovirus exposure and HLA in healthy donors. Per germline, CDR1 KGHSH and CDR2 LQKENI. CDR3 size: 12 residues. The V end lost 3 bases, the J end lost 4 bases, and 4 bases lay between the germline ends. General observations from the study: According to an earlier analysis, most TCR beta V segments yielded productive rearrangements about 87% or about 30% of the time. The study put roughly 160 TCR beta chains on its list as cytomegalovirus-associated.

This clone turned up a few times. The antigen is unknown. The primer mix had 60 Vbeta and 13 Jbeta primers. Assay used: immunoSEQ multiplex PCR; TCRdb lists only in-frame clones, some missing. The table includes over 95,000 clones, approximately 80% detected once. This TCR was recovered from a woman between 40 and 55 years old in good health and CMV-seropositive. The sequencing input was PBMCs. The chain links TRBV18 to TRBJ1-5; D remains unclear. CDR3 protein: CASSPGNQPQHF. The CDR3 coding sequence is TGTGCCAGCTCACCCGGGAATCAGCCCCAGCATTTT.